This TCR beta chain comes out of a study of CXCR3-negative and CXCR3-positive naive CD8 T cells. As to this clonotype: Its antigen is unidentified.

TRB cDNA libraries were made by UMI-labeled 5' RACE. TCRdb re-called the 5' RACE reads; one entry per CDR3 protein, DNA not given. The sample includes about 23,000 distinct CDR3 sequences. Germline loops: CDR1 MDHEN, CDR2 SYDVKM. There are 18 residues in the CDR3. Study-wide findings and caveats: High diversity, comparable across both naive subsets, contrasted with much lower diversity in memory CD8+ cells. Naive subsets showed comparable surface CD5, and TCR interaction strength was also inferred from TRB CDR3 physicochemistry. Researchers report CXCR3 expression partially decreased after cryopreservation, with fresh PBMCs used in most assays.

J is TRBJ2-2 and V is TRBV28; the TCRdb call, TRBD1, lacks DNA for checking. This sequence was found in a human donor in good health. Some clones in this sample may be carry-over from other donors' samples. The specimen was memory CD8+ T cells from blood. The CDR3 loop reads CASSHLYSTGANTGELFF.